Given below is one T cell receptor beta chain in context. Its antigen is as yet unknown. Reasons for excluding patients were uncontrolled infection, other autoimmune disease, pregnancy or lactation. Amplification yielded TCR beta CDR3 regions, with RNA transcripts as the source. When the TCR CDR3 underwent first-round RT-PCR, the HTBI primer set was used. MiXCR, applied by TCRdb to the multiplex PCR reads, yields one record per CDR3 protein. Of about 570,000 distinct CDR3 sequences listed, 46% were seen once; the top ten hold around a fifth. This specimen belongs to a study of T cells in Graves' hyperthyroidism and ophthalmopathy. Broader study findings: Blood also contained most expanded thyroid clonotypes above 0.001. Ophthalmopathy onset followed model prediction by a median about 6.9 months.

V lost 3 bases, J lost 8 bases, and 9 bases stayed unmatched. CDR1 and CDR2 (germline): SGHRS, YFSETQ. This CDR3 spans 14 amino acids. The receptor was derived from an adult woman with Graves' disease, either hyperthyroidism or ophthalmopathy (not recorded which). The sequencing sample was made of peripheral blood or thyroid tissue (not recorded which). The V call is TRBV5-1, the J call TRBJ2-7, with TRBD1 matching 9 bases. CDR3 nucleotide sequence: TGCGCCAGCAGCTCGGGACAGGGAGTCTTTCAGCAGTACTTC. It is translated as CASSSGQGVFQQYF.